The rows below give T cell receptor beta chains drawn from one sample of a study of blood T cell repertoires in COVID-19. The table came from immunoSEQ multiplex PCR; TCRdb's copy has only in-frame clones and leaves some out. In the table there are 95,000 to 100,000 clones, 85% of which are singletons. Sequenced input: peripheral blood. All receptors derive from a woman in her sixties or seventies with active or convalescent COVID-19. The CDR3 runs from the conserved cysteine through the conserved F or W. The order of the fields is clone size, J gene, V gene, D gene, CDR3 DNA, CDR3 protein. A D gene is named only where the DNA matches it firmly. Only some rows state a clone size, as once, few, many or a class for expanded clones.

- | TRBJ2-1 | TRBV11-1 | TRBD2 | TGTGCCAGCAGGCCAGGGACTAGCGGGGGGGACAATGAGCAGTTCTTC | CASRPGTSGGDNEQFF
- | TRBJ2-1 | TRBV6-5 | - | TGTGCCAGCCAGACTAGAGGGGAGCAGTTCTTC | CASQTRGEQFF
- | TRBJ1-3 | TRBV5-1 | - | TGCGCCAGCAGCTCCGGGGAGAGCTCTGGAAACACCATATATTTT | CASSSGESSGNTIYF
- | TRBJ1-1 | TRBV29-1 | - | TGCAGCGTTGAAGATCGGGGGAGTGAAGCTTTCTTT | CSVEDRGSEAFF
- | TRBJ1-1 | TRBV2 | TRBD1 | TGTGCCAGCACCCGGGAGGGACAGTTGAACACTGAAGCTTTCTTT | CASTREGQLNTEAFF
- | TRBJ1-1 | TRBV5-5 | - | TGTGCCAGCAGCTTGCTCAGGGACACTGAAGCTTTCTTT | CASSLLRDTEAFF
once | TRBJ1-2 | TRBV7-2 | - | TGTGCCAGCAGCTTAGGGGCGGGTCGAGGAATCTATGGCTACACCTTC | CASSLGAGRGIYGYTF
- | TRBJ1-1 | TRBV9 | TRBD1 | TGTGCCAGCAGCCCACAGGGGATTGAAGCTTTCTTT | CASSPQGIEAFF
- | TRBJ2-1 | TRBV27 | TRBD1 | TGTGCCAGCAGAGTAGGGACAGGGAGGAATGAGCAGTTCTTC | CASRVGTGRNEQFF
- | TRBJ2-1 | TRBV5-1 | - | TGCGCCAGCCAACTAGCCCCGGTTAACAATGAGCAGTTCTTC | CASQLAPVNNEQFF
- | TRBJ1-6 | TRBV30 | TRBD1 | TGTGCCTGGATTCCGGACAGGGGGTCCCCCCTCCACTTT | CAWIPDRGSPLHF
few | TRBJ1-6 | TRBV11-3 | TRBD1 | TGTGCCAGCAGCCAGACAGGGTCCGGATCACCCCTCCACTTT | CASSQTGSGSPLHF
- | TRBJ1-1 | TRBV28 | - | TGTGCCAGCAGTCGGCCCGGACAGATGAACACTGAAGCTTTCTTT | CASSRPGQMNTEAFF
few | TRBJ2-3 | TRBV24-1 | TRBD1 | TGTGCCACCAGTGATTCCGGGACAGAGCGTCGAGGAACGCAGTATTTT | CATSDSGTERRGTQYF
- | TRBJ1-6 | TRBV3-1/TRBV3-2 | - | TGTGCCAGCAGCCAAGCTTATAATTCACCCCTCCACTTT | CASSQAYNSPLHF
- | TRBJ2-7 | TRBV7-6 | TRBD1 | TGTGCCAGCAGCTTAGTAATACCGGGACAGAGCTCCTACGAGCAGTACTTC | CASSLVIPGQSSYEQYF
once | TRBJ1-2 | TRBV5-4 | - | TGTGCCAGCAGCTCCCAATATGGCTACACCTTC | CASSSQYGYTF
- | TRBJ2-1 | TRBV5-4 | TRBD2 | TGTGCCAGCAGCTTGCTTAGCGGGAGGTCCCCCAATGAGCAGTTCTTC | CASSLLSGRSPNEQFF
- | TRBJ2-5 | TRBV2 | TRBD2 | TGTGCCAGCAGGGGGGGACTAGCGGGCTACCAAGAGACCCAGTACTTC | CASRGGLAGYQETQYF
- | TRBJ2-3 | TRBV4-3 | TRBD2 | TGCGCCAGCAGCCTTGGGACTAGCGGTGGGAATACGCAGTATTTT | CASSLGTSGGNTQYF
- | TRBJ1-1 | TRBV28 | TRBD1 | TGTGCCAGCAGTTCCGGACAGGGGGGTGAAGCTTTCTTT | CASSSGQGGEAFF
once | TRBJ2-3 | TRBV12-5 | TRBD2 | TGTGCTAGTGGCCTTGGGACTAGCGGAGATACGCAGTATTTT | CASGLGTSGDTQYF
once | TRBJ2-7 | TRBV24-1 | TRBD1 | TGTGCCACCAGTGGTGGGACAGGGGCGAACTACGAGCAGTACTTC | CATSGGTGANYEQYF
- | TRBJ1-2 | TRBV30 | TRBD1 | TGTGCCTGGAGTCTCGACAGGGGGTGGTATGGCTACACCTTC | CAWSLDRGWYGYTF
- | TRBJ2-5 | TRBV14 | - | TGTGCCAGCAGCCAAGGGGCTCGGTCAGAGACCCAGTACTTC | CASSQGARSETQYF
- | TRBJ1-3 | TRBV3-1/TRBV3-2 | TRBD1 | TGTGCCAGCAGCCAAGGCGGGACAGCCTCTGGAAACACCATATATTTT | CASSQGGTASGNTIYF
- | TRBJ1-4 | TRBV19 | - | TGTGCCAGTCGGACCTCCGGTAAGGGAGAATATGAAAAACTGTTTTTT | CASRTSGKGEYEKLFF
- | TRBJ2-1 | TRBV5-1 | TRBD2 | TGCGCCAGCAGCTCTGACGGACTAGAGATAGATGAGCAGTTCTTC | CASSSDGLEIDEQFF
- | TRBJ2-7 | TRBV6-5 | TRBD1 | TGTGCCAGCCTAGACAGGGGAGTTTACGAGCAGTACTTC | CASLDRGVYEQYF
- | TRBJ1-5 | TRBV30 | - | TGTGCCTGGAGTGTACGGAAACAGGGAATGGAGCAGCCCCAGCATTTT | CAWSVRKQGMEQPQHF
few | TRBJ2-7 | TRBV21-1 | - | TGTGCCAGCACTGCTGTAGTGCCGAGGGACTACGAGCAGTACTTC | CASTAVVPRDYEQYF
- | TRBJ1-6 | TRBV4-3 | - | TGCGCCAGCAGCCAAGATTTACAGGAGAATTCACCCCTCCACTTT | CASSQDLQENSPLHF
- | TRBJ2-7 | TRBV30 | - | TGTGCCTGGAGTCGTCGCGGGACTTTGATGCACGAGCAGTACTTC | CAWSRRGTLMHEQYF
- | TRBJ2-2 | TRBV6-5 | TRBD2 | TGTGCCAGCAGTAGTGGACTAGCACGGGGGGAGCTGTTTTTT | CASSSGLARGELFF
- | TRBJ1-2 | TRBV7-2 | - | TGTGCCAGCAGCTTAAGGGGGTCTTCGGATGGCTACACCTTC | CASSLRGSSDGYTF
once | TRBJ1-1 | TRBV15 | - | TGTGCCACCAGCAGAGATCAGCAGGGAAGTACTGAAGCTTTCTTT | CATSRDQQGSTEAFF
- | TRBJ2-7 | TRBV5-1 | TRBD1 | TGCGCCAGCAGCTGGGAGACAGGGGACTACGAGCAGTACTTC | CASSWETGDYEQYF
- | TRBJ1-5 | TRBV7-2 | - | TGTGCCAGCAGCTCCCAGGGGTTCAATCAGCCCCAGCATTTT | CASSSQGFNQPQHF
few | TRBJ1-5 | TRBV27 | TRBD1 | TGTGCCAGCAGCCCTAACAGGGGAGGTTGGCAGCCCCAGCATTTT | CASSPNRGGWQPQHF
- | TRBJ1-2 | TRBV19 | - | TGTGCCACCCGGACGGGAAATGGCGATGGCTACACCTTC | CATRTGNGDGYTF
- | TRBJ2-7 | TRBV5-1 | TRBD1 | TGCGCCAGCAGCCCCGGGACAGGAACCTCCTACGAGCAGTACTTC | CASSPGTGTSYEQYF
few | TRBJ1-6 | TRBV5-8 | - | TGTGCCAGCAGCGACCTGGCGGGGGGATCCTATAATTCACCCCTCCACTTT | CASSDLAGGSYNSPLHF
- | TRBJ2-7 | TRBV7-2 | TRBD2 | TGTGCCAGCAGTCATACTAGCGGGAGCTCCTACGAGCAGTACTTC | CASSHTSGSSYEQYF
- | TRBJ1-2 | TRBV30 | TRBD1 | TGTGCCTGGAGGCTACCGGACAGGGTGGGCTACACCTTC | CAWRLPDRVGYTF
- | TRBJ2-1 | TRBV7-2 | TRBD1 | TGTGCCAGCAGCTTGGGGACAGGAAGGTACAATGAGCAGTTCTTC | CASSLGTGRYNEQFF
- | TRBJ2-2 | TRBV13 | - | TGTGCCAGCAGCTCGACAAGAAACACCGGGGAGCTGTTTTTT | CASSSTRNTGELFF
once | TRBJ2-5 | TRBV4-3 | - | TGCGCCAGCAGCCATAACAGAGGGGGAAACCAAGAGACCCAGTACTTC | CASSHNRGGNQETQYF
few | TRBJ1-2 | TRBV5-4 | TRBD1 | TGTGCCAGCGGAGTCGACAGGGAAAGCTATGGCTACACCTTC | CASGVDRESYGYTF